The 14 T cell receptor beta chains listed next were all sequenced from one sample in a study of CXCR3-negative and CXCR3-positive naive CD8 T cells. General study results and limits: A higher hydrophobicity marked the TRB CDR3s of CXCR3-positive naive cells versus CXCR3-negative naive cells.

Which antigens these TCRs recognize remains unknown. The authors made the TRB cDNA libraries by 5' RACE using UMI labels. TCRdb processed the 5' RACE reads again and assigns one entry to each CDR3 protein, with no DNA. Recorded for this sample: over 70,000 distinct CDR3 sequences. Sequencing input: naive CXCR3+ CD8+ T cells from blood. As to subset: CD45RO-CCR7+CD27+CD95- naive CD8+ T cells expressing CXCR3 (TNR3+). These receptors were obtained from a human donor in good health. Some clones in this sample may be carry-over from other donors' samples.

The chain employs TRBV4-1 and TRBJ2-3; as DNA is missing, the TRBD2 call by TCRdb cannot be tested. The CDR3 contains 17 residues. Germline CDR1 MGHRA, CDR2 YSYEKL. The CDR3 sequence: CASTRYWRGALTDTQYF.

The chain joins TRBV5-1 to TRBJ2-1; there is no DNA to check the TCRdb D call of TRBD1. The CDR3 covers 14 residues. Germline V gives CDR1 SGHRS, CDR2 YFSETQ. The CDR3: CASTFSGQYNEQFF. The complete variable domain, with remaining parts taken from reference TRBV5-1 and TRBJ2-1, reads KAGVTQTPRYLIKTRGQQVTLSCSPISGHRSVSWYQQTPGQGLQFLFEYFSETQRNKGNFPGRFSGRQFSNSRSEMNVSTLELGDSALYLCASTFSGQYNEQFFGPGTRLTVL.

The chain is built from TRBV4-1 and TRBJ2-3; the D call of TRBD1 rests on TCRdb alone, since no DNA is present to check it. CDR3 size: 17 residues. Germline V gives CDR1 MGHRA, CDR2 YSYEKL. CDR3 amino acids: CASSQYLGRERSDTQYF.

The chain is built from TRBV7-8 and TRBJ1-1; the TCRdb call, TRBD1, lacks DNA for checking. The CDR3 loop spans 15 amino acids. Germline CDR1 reads SGHVS; CDR2 reads FQNEAQ. Here the CDR3 reads CASSWDLWGNTEAFF.

The chain's CDR3 is CASSPLRPRTEEPYEQYF. The chain joins TRBV18 to TRBJ2-7; the D call of TRBD1 rests on TCRdb alone, since no DNA is present to check it. This CDR3 comprises 18 residues. Germline V gene data show CDR1 as KGHSH and CDR2 as LQKENI. Full variable domain (rest looked up from reference TRBV18 and TRBJ2-7): NAGVMQNPRHLVRRRGQEARLRCSPMKGHSHVYWYRQLPEEGLKFMVYLQKENIIDESGMPKERFSAEFPKEGPSILRIQQVVRGDSAAYFCASSPLRPRTEEPYEQYFGPGTRLTVT.

This CDR3 is CASSQTPPPTNTEAFF. The gene calls are TRBV4-1 and TRBJ1-1; the D call of TRBD1 rests on TCRdb alone, since no DNA is present to check it. The germline gives CDR1 MGHRA, CDR2 YSYEKL. CDR3 length: 16 amino acids.

This rearrangement joins TRBV12-3 or TRBV12-4 to TRBJ2-1; TCRdb's assignment of TRBD2 cannot be checked, as there is no DNA. This CDR3 is 15 amino acids long. CDR3 sequence reads: CASGPRDFSYNEQFF.

This sequence joins TRBV20-1 and TRBJ2-5; TCRdb's D call, TRBD2, is unchecked because there is no DNA. Germline CDR1 reads DFQATT; CDR2 reads SNEGSKA (reference sequence). The CDR3 runs 15 residues. CDR3 sequence reads: CSATSAGGSYETQYF.

The gene calls are TRBV9 and TRBJ2-7. Germline CDR1 is SGDLS and CDR2 is YYNGEE. The CDR3 consists of 15 residues. CDR3 region: CASSVGGAGAYEQYF.

The V and J genes are TRBV6-2 or TRBV6-3 and TRBJ2-1; TCRdb names TRBD1, which stays unverified in the absence of DNA. The germline gives CDR1 MNHEY, CDR2 SVGEGT. This CDR3 is 11 amino acids long. CDR3 region: CASSSGDEQFF.

This chain links TRBV9 with TRBJ2-1. Per germline, CDR1 SGDLS and CDR2 YYNGEE. The CDR3 has 13 residues. The CDR3 region is CASSGGRGSEQFF.

The gene calls are TRBV29-1 and TRBJ2-1; TCRdb's D call, TRBD1, is unchecked because there is no DNA. This CDR3 has 14 amino acids. Germline assignment: CDR1 SQVTM and CDR2 ANQGSEA. CDR3 protein: CSVERRGKYNEQFF.

This rearrangement joins TRBV27 to TRBJ2-1; no DNA is available, so the TRBD2 call from TCRdb remains unchecked. The CDR3 consists of 17 residues. Germline CDR1 reads MNHEY; CDR2 reads SMNVEV (reference sequence). This CDR3 is CASSPRSSGSAYNEQFF.

This chain connects TRBV2 to TRBJ2-7. The CDR3 is 14 amino acids. Germline-derived CDR1 and CDR2 are SNHLY and FYNNEI. The CDR3 reads CASSGGSGVSEQYF.